Listed below are T cell receptor beta chains from one sample, sequenced in a study of human T cells and chemical hapten exposure. TCRdb analysed the RACE reads with MiXCR anew, one entry per CDR3 protein. In the table there are nearly 55,000 distinct CDR3 sequences, less than 10% of which are singletons. The source was whole blood, collected in connection with sensitization to the hapten diphenylcyclopropenone (DPC). The receptors were gathered from a woman aged 50 to 65 with alopecia areata. Some clones in this sample may be carry-over from other donors' samples. The CDR3 runs from the conserved cysteine through the conserved F or W. The D gene is left open where the match is weak. The size entry is marked missing in some rows and otherwise reads once, few, many or a size class.

abundance: many
v_gene: TRBV20-1
j_gene: TRBJ1-2
d_gene: -
CDR3aa: CSARNLKAYGYTF
CDR3nt: TGCAGTGCTAGAAACCTTAAAGCGTATGGCTACACCTTC

abundance: few
v_gene: TRBV14
j_gene: TRBJ2-7
d_gene: TRBD2
CDR3aa: CASSPRRGVGGTYEQYF
CDR3nt: TGTGCCAGCAGCCCCCGACGGGGGGTGGGAGGAACCTACGAGCAGTACTTC

abundance: -
v_gene: TRBV15
j_gene: TRBJ2-3
d_gene: -
CDR3aa: CATSRDRMGSKADTQYF
CDR3nt: TGTGCCACCAGCAGGGATCGGATGGGATCCAAGGCAGATACGCAGTATTTT

abundance: many
v_gene: TRBV5-8
j_gene: TRBJ2-1
d_gene: -
CDR3aa: CASSLATGEDEQFF
CDR3nt: TGTGCCAGCAGCTTGGCCACGGGGGAGGATGAGCAGTTCTTC

abundance: -
v_gene: TRBV7-9
j_gene: TRBJ1-5
d_gene: -
CDR3aa: CASSLGRQPQHF
CDR3nt: TGTGCCAGCAGCTTAGGTCGGCAGCCCCAGCATTTT

abundance: -
v_gene: TRBV18
j_gene: TRBJ2-2
d_gene: -
CDR3aa: CASSPRGDAGELFF
CDR3nt: TGTGCCAGCTCACCAAGGGGGGACGCCGGGGAGCTGTTTTTT

abundance: few
v_gene: TRBV28
j_gene: TRBJ1-3
d_gene: TRBD1
CDR3aa: CASRNDRAGNTIYF
CDR3nt: TGTGCCAGCAGGAACGACAGGGCTGGAAACACCATATATTTT

abundance: few
v_gene: TRBV5-1
j_gene: TRBJ2-3
d_gene: -
CDR3aa: CASSLEGAAPAGDTQYF
CDR3nt: TGCGCCAGCAGCTTAGAGGGAGCGGCCCCAGCTGGGGATACGCAGTATTTT

abundance: few
v_gene: TRBV19
j_gene: TRBJ2-5
d_gene: TRBD2
CDR3aa: CASRPGVAGAETQYF
CDR3nt: TGTGCCAGTAGGCCCGGGGTAGCGGGGGCAGAGACCCAGTACTTC

abundance: -
v_gene: TRBV18
j_gene: TRBJ2-1
d_gene: -
CDR3aa: CASSNPRGQAYNEQFF
CDR3nt: TGTGCCAGCTCAAACCCCCGGGGCCAAGCCTACAATGAGCAGTTCTTC

abundance: -
v_gene: TRBV27
j_gene: TRBJ2-3
d_gene: TRBD2
CDR3aa: CASSFESGRRNTQYF
CDR3nt: TGTGCCAGCAGTTTCGAAAGCGGGAGAAGGAATACGCAGTATTTT

abundance: few
v_gene: TRBV12-3/TRBV12-4
j_gene: TRBJ1-2
d_gene: -
CDR3aa: CASSLGRAGAYGYTF
CDR3nt: TGTGCCAGCAGTTTAGGCCGAGCGGGAGCCTATGGCTACACCTTC

abundance: many
v_gene: TRBV18
j_gene: TRBJ1-5
d_gene: -
CDR3aa: CASSPSPTTVSQPQHF
CDR3nt: TGTGCCAGCTCACCTTCACCAACGACAGTCTCTCAGCCCCAGCATTTT

abundance: -
v_gene: TRBV4-3
j_gene: TRBJ2-2
d_gene: TRBD1
CDR3aa: CASSQEFRQGRIGELFF
CDR3nt: TGCGCCAGCAGCCAAGAGTTTCGACAGGGGAGAATCGGGGAGCTGTTTTTT